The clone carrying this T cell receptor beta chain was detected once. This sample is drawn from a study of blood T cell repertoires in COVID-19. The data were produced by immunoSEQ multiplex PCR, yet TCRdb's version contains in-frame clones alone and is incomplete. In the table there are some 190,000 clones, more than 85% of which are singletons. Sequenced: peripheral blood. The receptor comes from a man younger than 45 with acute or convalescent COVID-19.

CDR3: CASGLGGNSPLHF. In DNA, the CDR3 is TGTGCCAGCGGACTCGGCGGAAATTCACCCCTCCACTTT. The chain is built from TRBV6-4 and TRBJ1-6, with D unclear. This CDR3 region has 13 residues. Germline CDR1 and CDR2: MRHNA and SNTAGT. The V gene lost 8 bases and the J gene lost 7 bases, with 12 bases spanning the gap.